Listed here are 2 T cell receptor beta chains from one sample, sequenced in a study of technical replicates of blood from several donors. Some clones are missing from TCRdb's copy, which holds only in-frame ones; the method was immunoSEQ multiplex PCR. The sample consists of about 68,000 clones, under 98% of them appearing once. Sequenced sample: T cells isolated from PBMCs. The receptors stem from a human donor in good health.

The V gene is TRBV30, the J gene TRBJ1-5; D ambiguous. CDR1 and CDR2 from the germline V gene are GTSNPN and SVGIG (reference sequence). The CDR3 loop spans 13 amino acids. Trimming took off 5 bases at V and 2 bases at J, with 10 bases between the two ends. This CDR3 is CAWSTAGNQPQHF. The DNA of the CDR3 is TGTGCCTGGTCCACAGCCGGCAATCAGCCCCAGCATTTT.

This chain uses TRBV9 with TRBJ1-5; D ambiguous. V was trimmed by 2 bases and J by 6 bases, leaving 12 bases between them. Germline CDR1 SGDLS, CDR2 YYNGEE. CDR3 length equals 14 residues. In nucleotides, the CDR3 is TGTGCCAGCAGCGTCTCCGGTGTCGGTCAGCCCCAGCATTTT. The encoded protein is CASSVSGVGQPQHF.